This entry concerns a single T cell receptor beta chain. Its antigen is not identified. The CDR3 loop spans 16 amino acids. V shed 7 bases and J 3 bases; nucleotides not matched to a gene: 13. Per germline, CDR1 SNHLY and CDR2 FYNNEI. Clones were sequenced by immunoSEQ multiplex PCR, and TCRdb holds only the in-frame ones, with some missing. In the table there are over a million clones, under 99% of which are singletons. This entry comes from a study of shared clonotypes between healthy human individuals. Notes on the study in general: Sequencing depth was a factor that was expected to affect clonotype sharing among donors. The generation probabilities recorded for non-shared clonotypes fell below those of clonotypes shared by all four donors.

Donors had no recently reported acute infections or vaccinations and were HIV-negative. The sequence was obtained from a man aged 25 to 40 in good health. Material for sequencing was naive CD4+ T cells sorted from blood. The subset denotes: CD45RA+ positively selected. The chain couples TRBV2 to TRBJ2-7; 9 bases match TRBD2. CDR3 region: CASNTDQTSGFYEQYF. The CDR3, as DNA: TGTGCCAGCAACACTGACCAGACTAGCGGATTCTACGAGCAGTACTTC.